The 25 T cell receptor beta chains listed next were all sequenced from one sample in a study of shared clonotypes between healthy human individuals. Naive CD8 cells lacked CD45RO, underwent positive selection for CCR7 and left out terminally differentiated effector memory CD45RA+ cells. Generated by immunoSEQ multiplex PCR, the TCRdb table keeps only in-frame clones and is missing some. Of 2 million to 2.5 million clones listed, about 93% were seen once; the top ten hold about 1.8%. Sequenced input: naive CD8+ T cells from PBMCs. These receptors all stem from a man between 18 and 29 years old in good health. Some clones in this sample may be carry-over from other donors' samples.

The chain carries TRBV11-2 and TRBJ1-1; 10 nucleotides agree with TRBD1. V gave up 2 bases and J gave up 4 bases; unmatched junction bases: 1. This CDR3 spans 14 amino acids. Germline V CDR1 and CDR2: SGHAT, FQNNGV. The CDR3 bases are TGTGCCAGCAGCTTATGGACAGGGGGCACTGAAGCTTTCTTT. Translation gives CASSLWTGGTEAFF.

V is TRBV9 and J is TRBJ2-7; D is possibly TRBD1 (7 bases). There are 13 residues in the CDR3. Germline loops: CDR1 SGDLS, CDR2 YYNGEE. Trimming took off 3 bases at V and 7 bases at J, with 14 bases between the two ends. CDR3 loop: CASSAQGGREQYF. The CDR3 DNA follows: TGTGCCAGCAGCGCTCAGGGGGGAAGGGAGCAGTACTTC.

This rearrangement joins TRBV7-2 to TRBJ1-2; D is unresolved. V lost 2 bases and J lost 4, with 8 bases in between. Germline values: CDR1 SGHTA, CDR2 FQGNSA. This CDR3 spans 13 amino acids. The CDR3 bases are TGTGCCAGCAGCTTATCTACTTTCTATGGCTACACCTTC. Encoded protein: CASSLSTFYGYTF.

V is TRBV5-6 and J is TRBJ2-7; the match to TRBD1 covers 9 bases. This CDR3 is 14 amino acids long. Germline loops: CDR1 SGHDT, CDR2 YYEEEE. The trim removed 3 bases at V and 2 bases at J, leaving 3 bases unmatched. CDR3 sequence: CASSWGTGTYEQYF. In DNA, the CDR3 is TGTGCCAGCAGCTGGGGGACAGGGACCTACGAGCAGTACTTC. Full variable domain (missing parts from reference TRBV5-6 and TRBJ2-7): DAGVTQSPTHLIKTRGQQVTLRCSPKSGHDTVSWYQQALGQGPQFIFQYYEEEERQRGNFPDRFSGHQFPNYSSELNVNALLLGDSALYLCASSWGTGTYEQYFGPGTRLTVT.

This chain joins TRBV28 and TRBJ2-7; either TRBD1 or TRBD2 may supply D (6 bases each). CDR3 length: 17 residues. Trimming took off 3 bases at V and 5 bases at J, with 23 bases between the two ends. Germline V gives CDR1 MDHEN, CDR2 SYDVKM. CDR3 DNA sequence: TGTGCCAGCAGTTTTATCGGTCCGGGGGCCCGAAGCGACGAGCAGTACTTC. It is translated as CASSFIGPGARSDEQYF.

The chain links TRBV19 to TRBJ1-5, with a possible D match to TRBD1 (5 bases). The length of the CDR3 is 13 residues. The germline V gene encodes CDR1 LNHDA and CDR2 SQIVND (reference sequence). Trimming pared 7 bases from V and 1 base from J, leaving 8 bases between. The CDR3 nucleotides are TGTGCCAGTATAGGGGACAGCAATCAGCCCCAGCATTTT. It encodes CASIGDSNQPQHF.

The CDR3 spells CASSPRDSPKETQYF. CDR3 nucleotides: TGTGCCAGCAGCCCGCGGGACAGCCCCAAAGAGACCCAGTACTTC. The chain couples TRBV7-8 to TRBJ2-5, with D possibly being TRBD1 (7 bases). V shed 5 bases and J shed 3 bases, with 16 bases lying between them. Per the germline V gene, CDR1 is SGHVS and CDR2 is FQNEAQ. This CDR3 is 15 amino acids long.

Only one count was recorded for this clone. The CDR3 nucleotides read TGTGCCAGCAGCGTAGTTCTAATTAGGAGGGACTGTGGTGGTGAGCAGTTCTTC. Translating gives CASSVVLIRRDCGGEQFF. The chain couples TRBV9 to TRBJ2-1; weak D call: TRBD2 (6 bases). CDR1 is SGDLS, CDR2 YYNGEE, per germline. Trimming pared 0 bases from V and 9 bases from J, leaving 25 bases between. The CDR3 is 18 residues long.

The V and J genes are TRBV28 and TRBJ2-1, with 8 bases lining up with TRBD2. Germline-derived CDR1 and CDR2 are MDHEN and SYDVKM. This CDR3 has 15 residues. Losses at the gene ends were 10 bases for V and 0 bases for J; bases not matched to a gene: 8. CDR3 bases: TGTGCCACCCTCGGGACTAGTGACTCCTACAATGAGCAGTTCTTC. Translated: CATLGTSDSYNEQFF. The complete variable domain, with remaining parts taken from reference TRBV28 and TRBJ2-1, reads DVKVTQSSRYLVKRTGEKVFLECVQDMDHENMFWYRQDPGLGLRLIYFSYDVKMKEKGDIPEGYSVSREKKERFSLILESASTNQTSMYLCATLGTSDSYNEQFFGPGTRLTVL.

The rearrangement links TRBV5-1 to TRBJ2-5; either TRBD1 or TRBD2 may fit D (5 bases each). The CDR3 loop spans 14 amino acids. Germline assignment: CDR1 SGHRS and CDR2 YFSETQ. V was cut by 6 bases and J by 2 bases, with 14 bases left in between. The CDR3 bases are TGCGCCAGCACCCAGGGACGCCTTCAAGAGACCCAGTACTTC. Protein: CASTQGRLQETQYF.

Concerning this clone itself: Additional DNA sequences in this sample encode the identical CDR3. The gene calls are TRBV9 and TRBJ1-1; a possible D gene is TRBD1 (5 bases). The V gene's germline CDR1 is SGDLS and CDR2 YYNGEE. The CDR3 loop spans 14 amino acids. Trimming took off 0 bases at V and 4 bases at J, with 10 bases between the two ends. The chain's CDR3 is CASSVGSGGTEAFF. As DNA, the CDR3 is TGTGCCAGCAGCGTAGGGTCCGGGGGCACTGAAGCTTTCTTT.

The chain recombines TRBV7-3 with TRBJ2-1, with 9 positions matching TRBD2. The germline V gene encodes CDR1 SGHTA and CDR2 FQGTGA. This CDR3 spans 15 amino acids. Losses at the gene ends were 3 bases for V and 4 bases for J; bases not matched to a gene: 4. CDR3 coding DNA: TGTGCCAGCAGCTTGGTTAGCGGGAGTTACAATGAGCAGTTCTTC. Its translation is CASSLVSGSYNEQFF.

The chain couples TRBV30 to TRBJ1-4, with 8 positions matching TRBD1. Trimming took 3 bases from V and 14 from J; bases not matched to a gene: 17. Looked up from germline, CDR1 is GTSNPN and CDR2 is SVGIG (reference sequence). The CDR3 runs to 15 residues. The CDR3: CAWSPSRTGTNWLFF. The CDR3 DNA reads TGTGCCTGGAGCCCCAGCCGGACAGGGACGAATTGGCTGTTTTTT.

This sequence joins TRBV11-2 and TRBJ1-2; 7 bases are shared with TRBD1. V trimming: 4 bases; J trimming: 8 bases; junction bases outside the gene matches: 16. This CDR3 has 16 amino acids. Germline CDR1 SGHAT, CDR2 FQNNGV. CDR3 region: CASSSRTGAIFGGYTF. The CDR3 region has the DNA TGTGCCAGCAGCTCGAGGACAGGAGCCATTTTTGGGGGCTACACCTTC.

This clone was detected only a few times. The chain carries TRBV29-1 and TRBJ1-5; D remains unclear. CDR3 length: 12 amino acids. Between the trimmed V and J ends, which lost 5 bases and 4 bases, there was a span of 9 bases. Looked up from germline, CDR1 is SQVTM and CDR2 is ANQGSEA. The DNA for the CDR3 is TGCAGCGTTCAGGAGGGAAATCAGCCCCAGCATTTT. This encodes CSVQEGNQPQHF. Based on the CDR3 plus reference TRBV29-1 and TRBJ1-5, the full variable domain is SAVISQKPSRDICQRGTSLTIQCQVDSQVTMMFWYRQQPGQSLTLIATANQGSEATYESGFVIDKFPISRPNLTFSTLTVSNMSPEDSSIYLCSVQEGNQPQHFGDGTRLSIL.

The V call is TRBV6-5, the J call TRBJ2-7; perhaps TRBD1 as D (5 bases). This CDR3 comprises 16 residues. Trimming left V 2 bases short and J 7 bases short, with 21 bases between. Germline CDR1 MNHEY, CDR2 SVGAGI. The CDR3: CASSYPTFTGSGEQYF. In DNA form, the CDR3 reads TGTGCCAGCAGTTACCCTACCTTTACAGGTTCGGGTGAGCAGTACTTC.

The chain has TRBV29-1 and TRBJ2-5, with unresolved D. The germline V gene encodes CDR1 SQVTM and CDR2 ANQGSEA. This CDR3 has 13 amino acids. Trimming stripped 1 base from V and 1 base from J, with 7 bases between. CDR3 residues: CSVEAPFQETQYF. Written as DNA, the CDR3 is TGCAGCGTTGAAGCTCCCTTCCAAGAGACCCAGTACTTC.

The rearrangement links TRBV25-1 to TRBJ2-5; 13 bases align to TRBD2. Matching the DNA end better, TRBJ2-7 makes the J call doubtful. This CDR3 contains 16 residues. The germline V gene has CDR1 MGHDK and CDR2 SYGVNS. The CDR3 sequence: CASSRGGLAGPYEQYF. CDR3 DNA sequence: TGTGCCAGCAGCCGAGGGGGACTAGCGGGACCCTACGAGCAGTACTTC.

CDR3 loop: CASSLLVTYNEQFF. The CDR3 bases are TGTGCCAGCAGCTTGCTTGTAACCTACAATGAGCAGTTCTTC. The V and J genes are TRBV5-6 and TRBJ2-1; no reliable D call. The CDR3 has 14 residues. Trimming removed 1 base from V and 2 bases from J, with 7 bases in between. From germline, CDR1 is SGHDT and CDR2 YYEEEE. The full variable domain, with the rest looked up from reference TRBV5-6 and TRBJ2-1, is DAGVTQSPTHLIKTRGQQVTLRCSPKSGHDTVSWYQQALGQGPQFIFQYYEEEERQRGNFPDRFSGHQFPNYSSELNVNALLLGDSALYLCASSLLVTYNEQFFGPGTRLTVL.

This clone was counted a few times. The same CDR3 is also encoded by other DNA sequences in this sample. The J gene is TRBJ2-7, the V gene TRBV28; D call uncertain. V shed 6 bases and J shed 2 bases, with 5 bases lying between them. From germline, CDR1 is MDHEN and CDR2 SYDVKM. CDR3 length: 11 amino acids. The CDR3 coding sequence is TGTGCCAGCAGCTCCCCCTACGAGCAGTACTTC. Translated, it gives CASSSPYEQYF.

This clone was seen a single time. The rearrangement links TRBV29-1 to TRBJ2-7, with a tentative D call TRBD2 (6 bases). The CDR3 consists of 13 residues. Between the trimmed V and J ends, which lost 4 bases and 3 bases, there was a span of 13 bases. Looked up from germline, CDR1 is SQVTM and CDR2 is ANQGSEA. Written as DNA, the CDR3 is TGCAGCGTTGCCGGGGGAATTGTCTACGAGCAGTACTTC. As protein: CSVAGGIVYEQYF.

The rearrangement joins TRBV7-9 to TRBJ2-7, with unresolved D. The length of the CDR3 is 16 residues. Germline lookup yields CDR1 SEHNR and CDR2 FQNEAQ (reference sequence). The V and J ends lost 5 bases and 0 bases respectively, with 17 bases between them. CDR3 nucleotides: TGTGCCAGCAGCCCCTTCACGCTAAGGAGCTCCTACGAGCAGTACTTC. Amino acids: CASSPFTLRSSYEQYF.

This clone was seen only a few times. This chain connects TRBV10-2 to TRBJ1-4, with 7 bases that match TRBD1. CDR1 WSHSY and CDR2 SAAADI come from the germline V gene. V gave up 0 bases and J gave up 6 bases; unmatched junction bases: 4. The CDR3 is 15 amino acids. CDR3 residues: CASSESGQPYEKLFF. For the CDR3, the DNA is TGCGCCAGCAGTGAGTCGGGACAGCCGTATGAAAAACTGTTTTTT.

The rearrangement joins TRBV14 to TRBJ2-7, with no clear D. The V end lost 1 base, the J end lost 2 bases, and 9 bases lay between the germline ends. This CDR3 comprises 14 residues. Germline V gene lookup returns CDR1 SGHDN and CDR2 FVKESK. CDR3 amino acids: CASSQGIAAYEQYF. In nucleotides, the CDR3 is TGTGCCAGCAGCCAAGGTATAGCAGCCTACGAGCAGTACTTC.

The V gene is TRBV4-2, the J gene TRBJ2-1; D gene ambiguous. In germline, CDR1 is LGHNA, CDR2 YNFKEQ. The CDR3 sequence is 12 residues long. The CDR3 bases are TGTCTCTATCGTATCTCCTACAATGAGCAGTTCTTC. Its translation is CLYRISYNEQFF.